This T cell receptor (beta chain) was sequenced during a study of T cell responses to AZD1222 COVID-19 vaccine. Background on the study: Investigators merged groups given second doses at roughly 4 or roughly 12 weeks.

Study findings and constraints: White British ancestry dominated among donors, who included more females, and clonal diversity was possibly underestimated. Per reports, nearly half of all spike-specific TCRs target regions that are unmutated in variants. At 160-218 and 743-854, vaccine-associated CD4 TCRs were dominant, and they spanned spike.

J lost 6 bases, V lost 6 bases, and 5 bases had no gene match. CDR1 is ENHRY, CDR2 SYGVKD, per germline. CDR3 size: 14 residues. Clones were read by immunoSEQ multiplex PCR, and TCRdb kept only the in-frame ones, dropping some. The data show about 210,000 clones, about 92% seen once. As for this clone: Its antigen is not identified.

The material was peripheral blood, obtained on day 0 of AZD1222 vaccination. The clonotype originates from an adult in good health. The V call is TRBV10-3, the J call TRBJ2-2; the match to TRBD1 covers 9 bases. CDR3 in DNA: TGTGCCATCAGGGGGACAGGGACGGCCGGGGAGCTGTTTTTT. This codes for CAIRGTGTAGELFF.